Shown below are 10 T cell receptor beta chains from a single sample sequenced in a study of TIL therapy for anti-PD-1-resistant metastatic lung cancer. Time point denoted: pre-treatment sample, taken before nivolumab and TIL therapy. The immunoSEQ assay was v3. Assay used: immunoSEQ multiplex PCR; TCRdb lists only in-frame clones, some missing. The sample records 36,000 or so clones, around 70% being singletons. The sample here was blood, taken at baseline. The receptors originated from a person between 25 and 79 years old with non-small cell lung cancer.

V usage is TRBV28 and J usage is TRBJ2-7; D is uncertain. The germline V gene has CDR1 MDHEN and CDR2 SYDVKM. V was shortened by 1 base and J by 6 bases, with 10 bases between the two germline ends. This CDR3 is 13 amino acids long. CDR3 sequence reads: CASSLFRVREQYF. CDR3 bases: TGTGCCAGCAGTTTATTTCGGGTCCGCGAGCAGTACTTC.

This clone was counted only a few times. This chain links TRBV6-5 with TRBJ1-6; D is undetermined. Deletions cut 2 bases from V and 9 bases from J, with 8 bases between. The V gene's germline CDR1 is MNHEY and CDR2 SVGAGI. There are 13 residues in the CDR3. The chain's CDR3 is CASSYGGISPLHF. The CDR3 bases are TGTGCCAGCAGTTACGGAGGGATTTCACCCCTCCACTTT.

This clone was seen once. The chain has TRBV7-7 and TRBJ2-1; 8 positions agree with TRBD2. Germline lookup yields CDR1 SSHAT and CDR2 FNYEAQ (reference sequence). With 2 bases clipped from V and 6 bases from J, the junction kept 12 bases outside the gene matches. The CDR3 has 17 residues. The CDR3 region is CASSLRRNPGGSNEQFF. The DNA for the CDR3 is TGTGCCAGCAGCTTACGTCGGAATCCGGGAGGGAGCAATGAGCAGTTCTTC.

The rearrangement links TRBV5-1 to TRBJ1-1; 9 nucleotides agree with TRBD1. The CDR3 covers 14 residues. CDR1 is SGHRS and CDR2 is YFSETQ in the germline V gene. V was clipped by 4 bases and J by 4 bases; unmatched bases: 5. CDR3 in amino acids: CASSLQGASTEAFF. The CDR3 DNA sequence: TGCGCCAGCAGCCTACAGGGGGCCAGCACTGAAGCTTTCTTT.

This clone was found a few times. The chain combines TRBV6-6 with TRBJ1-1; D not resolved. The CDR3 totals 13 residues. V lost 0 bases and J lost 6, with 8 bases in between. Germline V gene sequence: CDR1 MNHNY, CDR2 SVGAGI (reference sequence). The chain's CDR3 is CASSYSTLAEAFF. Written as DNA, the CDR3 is TGTGCCAGCAGTTACTCGACCTTGGCTGAAGCTTTCTTT.

CDR3 amino acids: CASSVPGTSGSWFEAYNEQFF. The DNA for the CDR3 is TGTGCCAGCAGTGTGCCCGGGACTAGCGGGAGTTGGTTCGAGGCTTACAATGAGCAGTTCTTC. This chain uses TRBV28 with TRBJ2-1, with TRBD2 identical over 14 bases. Germline lookup yields CDR1 MDHEN and CDR2 SYDVKM. Losses at the gene ends were 5 bases for V and 4 bases for J; bases not matched to a gene: 19. This CDR3 comprises 21 residues.

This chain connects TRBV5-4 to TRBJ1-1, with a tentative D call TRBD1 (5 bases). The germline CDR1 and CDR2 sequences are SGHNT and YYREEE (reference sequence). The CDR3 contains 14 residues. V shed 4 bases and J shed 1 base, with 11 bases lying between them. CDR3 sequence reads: CASSPNTGNTEAFF. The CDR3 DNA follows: TGTGCCAGCAGCCCAAACACAGGGAACACTGAAGCTTTCTTT. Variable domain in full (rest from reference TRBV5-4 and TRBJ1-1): ETGVTQSPTHLIKTRGQQVTLRCSSQSGHNTVSWYQQALGQGPQFIFQYYREEENGRGNFPPRFSGLQFPNYSSELNVNALELDDSALYLCASSPNTGNTEAFFGQGTRLTVV.

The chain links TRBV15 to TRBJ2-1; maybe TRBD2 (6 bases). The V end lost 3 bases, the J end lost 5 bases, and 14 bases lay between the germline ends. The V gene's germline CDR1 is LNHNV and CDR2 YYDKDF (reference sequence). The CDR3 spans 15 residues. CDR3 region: CATSRRREEDNEQFF. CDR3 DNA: TGTGCCACCAGCAGGAGGAGGGAGGAGGACAATGAGCAGTTCTTC.

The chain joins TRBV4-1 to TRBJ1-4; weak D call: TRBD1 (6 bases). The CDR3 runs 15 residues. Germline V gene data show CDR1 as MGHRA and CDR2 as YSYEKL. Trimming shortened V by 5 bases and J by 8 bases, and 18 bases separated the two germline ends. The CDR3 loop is CASSWPGAGNEKLFF. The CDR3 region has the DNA TGCGCCAGCAGCTGGCCGGGGGCAGGGAACGAAAAACTGTTTTTT.

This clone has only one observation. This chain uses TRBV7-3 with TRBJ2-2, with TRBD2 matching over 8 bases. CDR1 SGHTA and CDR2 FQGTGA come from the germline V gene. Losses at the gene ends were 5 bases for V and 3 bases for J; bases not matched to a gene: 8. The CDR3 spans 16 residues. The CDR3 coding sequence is TGTGCCAGCAGCCCTTCGGGGGGGCCGGACACCGGGGAGCTGTTTTTT. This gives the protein CASSPSGGPDTGELFF.